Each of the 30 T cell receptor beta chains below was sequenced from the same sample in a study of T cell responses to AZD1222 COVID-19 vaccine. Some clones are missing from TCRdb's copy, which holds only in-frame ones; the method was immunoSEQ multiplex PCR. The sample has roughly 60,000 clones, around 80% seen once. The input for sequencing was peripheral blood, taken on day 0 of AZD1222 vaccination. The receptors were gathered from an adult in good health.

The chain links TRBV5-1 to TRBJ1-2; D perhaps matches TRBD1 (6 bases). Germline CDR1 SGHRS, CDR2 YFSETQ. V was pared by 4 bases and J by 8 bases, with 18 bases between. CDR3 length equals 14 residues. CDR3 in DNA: TGCGCCAGCAGCGGTGGCGGGGGCTTGCGGGGCTACACCTTC. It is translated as CASSGGGGLRGYTF.

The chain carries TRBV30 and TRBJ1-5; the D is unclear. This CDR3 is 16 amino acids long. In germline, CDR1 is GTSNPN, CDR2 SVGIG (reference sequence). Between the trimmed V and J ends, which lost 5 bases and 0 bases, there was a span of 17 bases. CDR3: CAWARGSSYSNQPQHF. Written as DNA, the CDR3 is TGTGCCTGGGCTAGAGGGAGTTCCTATAGCAATCAGCCCCAGCATTTT.

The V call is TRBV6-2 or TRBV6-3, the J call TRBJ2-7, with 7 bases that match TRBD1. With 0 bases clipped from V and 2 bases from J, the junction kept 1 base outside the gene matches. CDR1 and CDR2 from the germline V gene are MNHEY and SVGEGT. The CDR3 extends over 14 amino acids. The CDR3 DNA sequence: TGTGCCAGCAGTTACTCCGGGACAGCCTACGAGCAGTACGTC. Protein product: CASSYSGTAYEQYV.

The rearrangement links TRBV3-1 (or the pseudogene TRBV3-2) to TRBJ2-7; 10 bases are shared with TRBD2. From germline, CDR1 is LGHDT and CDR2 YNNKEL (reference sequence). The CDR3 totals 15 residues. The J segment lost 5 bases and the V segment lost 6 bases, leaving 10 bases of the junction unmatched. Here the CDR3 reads CASRNGTSENHEQYF. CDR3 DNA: TGTGCCAGCAGGAACGGGACTAGCGAAAATCACGAGCAGTACTTC.

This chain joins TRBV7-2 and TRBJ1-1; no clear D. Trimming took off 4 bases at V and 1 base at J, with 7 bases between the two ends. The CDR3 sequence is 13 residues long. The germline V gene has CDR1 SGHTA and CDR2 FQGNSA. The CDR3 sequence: CASSSQQNTEAFF. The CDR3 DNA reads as TGTGCCAGCAGCTCACAGCAGAACACTGAAGCTTTCTTT. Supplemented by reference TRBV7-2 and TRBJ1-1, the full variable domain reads GAGVSQSPSNKVTEKGKDVELRCDPISGHTALYWYRQSLGQGLEFLIYFQGNSAPDKSGLPSDRFSAERTGGSVSTLTIQRTQQEDSAVYLCASSSQQNTEAFFGQGTRLTVV.

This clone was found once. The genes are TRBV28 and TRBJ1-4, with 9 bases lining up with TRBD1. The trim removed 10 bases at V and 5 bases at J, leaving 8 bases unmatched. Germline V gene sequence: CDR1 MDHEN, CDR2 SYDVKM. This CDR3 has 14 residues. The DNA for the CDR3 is TGTGCCATATCAACAGGGGGCGCGAATGAAAAACTGTTTTTT. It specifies CAISTGGANEKLFF.

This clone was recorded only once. CDR3 sequence reads: CASSPQDRVADTQYF. The CDR3 nucleotides read TGTGCCAGCTCACCACAGGACAGGGTTGCAGATACGCAGTATTTT. The V and J genes are TRBV18 and TRBJ2-3; 8 bases are a match to TRBD1. V was clipped by 1 base and J by 4 bases; unmatched bases: 4. The CDR3 loop spans 15 amino acids. The germline CDR1 and CDR2 sequences are KGHSH and LQKENI.

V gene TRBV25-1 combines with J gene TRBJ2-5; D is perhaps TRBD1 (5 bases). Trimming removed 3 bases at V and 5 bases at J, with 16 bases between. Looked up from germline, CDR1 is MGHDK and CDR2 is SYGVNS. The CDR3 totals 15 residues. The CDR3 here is CASSENRYPRETQYF. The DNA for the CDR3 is TGTGCCAGCAGTGAGAACAGGTATCCCCGGGAGACCCAGTACTTC. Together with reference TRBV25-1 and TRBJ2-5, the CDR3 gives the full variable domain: EADIYQTPRYLVIGTGKKITLECSQTMGHDKMYWYQQDPGMELHLIHYSYGVNSTEKGDLSSESTVSRIRTEHFPLTLESARPSHTSQYLCASSENRYPRETQYFGPGTRLLVL.

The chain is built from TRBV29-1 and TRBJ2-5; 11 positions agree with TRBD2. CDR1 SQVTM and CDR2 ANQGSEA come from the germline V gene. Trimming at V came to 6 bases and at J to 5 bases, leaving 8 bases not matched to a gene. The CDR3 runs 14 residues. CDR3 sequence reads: CSVARLAGRETQYF. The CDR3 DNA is TGCAGCGTCGCCCGACTAGCGGGGCGGGAGACCCAGTACTTC.

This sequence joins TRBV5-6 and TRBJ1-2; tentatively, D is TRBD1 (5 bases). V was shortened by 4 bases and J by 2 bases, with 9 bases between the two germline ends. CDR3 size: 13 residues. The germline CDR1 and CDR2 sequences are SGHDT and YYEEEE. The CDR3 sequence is CASSRGPNYGYTF. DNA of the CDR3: TGTGCCAGCAGCCGGGGACCGAACTATGGCTACACCTTC.

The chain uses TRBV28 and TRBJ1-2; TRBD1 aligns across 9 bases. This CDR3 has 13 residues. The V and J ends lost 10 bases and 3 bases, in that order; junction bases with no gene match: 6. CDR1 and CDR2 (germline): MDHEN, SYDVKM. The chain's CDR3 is CATRTGVDYGYTF. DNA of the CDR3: TGTGCCACTCGGACAGGGGTAGACTATGGCTACACCTTC.

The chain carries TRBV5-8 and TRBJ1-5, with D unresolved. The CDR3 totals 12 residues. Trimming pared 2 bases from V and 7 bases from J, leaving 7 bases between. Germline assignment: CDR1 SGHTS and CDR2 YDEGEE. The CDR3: CASSFLKQPQHF. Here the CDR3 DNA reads TGTGCCAGCAGCTTTTTAAAACAGCCCCAGCATTTT.

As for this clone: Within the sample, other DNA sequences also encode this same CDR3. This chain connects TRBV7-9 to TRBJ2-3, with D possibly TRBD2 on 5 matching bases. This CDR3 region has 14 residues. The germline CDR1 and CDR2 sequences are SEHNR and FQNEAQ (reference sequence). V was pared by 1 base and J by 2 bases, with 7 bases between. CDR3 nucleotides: TGTGCCAGCAGCTTAGGACTATCCACAGATACGCAGTATTTT. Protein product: CASSLGLSTDTQYF.

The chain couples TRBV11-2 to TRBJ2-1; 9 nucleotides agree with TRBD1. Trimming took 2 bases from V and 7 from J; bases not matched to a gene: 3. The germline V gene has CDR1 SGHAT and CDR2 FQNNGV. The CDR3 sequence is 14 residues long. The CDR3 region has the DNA TGTGCCAGCAGCTTACAACAGGGGGCGAATGAGCAGTTCTTC. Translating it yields CASSLQQGANEQFF.

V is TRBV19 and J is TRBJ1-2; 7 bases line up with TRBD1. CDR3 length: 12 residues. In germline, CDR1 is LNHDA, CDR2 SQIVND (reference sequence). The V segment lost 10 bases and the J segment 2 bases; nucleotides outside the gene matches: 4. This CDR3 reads CATQTGNYGYTF. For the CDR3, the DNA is TGTGCCACCCAGACAGGGAACTATGGCTACACCTTC.

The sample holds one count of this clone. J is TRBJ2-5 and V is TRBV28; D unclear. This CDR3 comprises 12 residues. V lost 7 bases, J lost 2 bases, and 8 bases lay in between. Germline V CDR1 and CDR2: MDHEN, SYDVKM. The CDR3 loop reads CASTNRQETQYF. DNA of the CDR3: TGTGCCAGCACAAACCGACAAGAGACCCAGTACTTC.

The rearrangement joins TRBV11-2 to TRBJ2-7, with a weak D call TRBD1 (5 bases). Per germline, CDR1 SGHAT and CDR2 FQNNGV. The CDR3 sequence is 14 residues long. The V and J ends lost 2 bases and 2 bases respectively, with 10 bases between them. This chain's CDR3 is CASSLFGATYEQYV. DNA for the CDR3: TGTGCCAGCAGCTTATTTGGGGCTACCTACGAGCAGTACGTC.

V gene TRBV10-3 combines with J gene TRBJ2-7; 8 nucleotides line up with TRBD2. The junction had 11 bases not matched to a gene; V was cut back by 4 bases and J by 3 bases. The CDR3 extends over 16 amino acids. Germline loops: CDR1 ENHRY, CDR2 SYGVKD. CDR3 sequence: CAISAPSSSGLYEQYF. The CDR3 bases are TGTGCCATCAGTGCGCCCAGTTCTAGCGGGCTCTACGAGCAGTACTTC.

The CDR3 DNA is TGTGCCAGCAGTTTAACAGGGGACTATGGCTACACCTTC. Residues: CASSLTGDYGYTF. V gene TRBV27 combines with J gene TRBJ1-2; TRBD1 agrees at 7 bases. CDR1 is MNHEY and CDR2 is SMNVEV in the germline V gene (reference sequence). The CDR3 is 13 residues long. The V segment lost 2 bases and the J segment 3 bases; nucleotides outside the gene matches: 0.

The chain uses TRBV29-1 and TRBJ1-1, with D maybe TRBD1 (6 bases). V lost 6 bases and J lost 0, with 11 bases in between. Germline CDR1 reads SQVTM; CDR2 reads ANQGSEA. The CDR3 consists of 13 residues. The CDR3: CSVGQQMNTEAFF. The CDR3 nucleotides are TGCAGCGTAGGACAGCAAATGAACACTGAAGCTTTCTTT.

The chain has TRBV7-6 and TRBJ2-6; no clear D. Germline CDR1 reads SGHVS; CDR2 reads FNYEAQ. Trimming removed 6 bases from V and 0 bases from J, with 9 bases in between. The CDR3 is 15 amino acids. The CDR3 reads CASSYMISGANVLTF. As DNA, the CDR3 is TGTGCCAGCAGTTACATGATCTCTGGGGCCAACGTCCTGACTTTC.

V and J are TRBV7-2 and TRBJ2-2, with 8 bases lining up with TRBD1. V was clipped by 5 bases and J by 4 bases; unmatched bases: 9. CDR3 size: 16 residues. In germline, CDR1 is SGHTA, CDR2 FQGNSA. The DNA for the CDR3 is TGTGCCAGCAGCCCAGTGACAGGGGCAATCACCGGGGAGCTGTTTTTT. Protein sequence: CASSPVTGAITGELFF.

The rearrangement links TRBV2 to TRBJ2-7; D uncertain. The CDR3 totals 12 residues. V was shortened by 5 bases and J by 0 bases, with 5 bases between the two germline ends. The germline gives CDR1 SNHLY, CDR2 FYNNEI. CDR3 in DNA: TGTGCCAGCAGTTGGAACTCCTACGAGCAGTACTTC. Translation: CASSWNSYEQYF. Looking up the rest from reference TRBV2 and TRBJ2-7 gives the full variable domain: EPEVTQTPSHQVTQMGQEVILRCVPISNHLYFYWYRQILGQKVEFLVSFYNNEISEKSEIFDDQFSVERPDGSNFTLKIRSTKLEDSAMYFCASSWNSYEQYFGPGTRLTVT.

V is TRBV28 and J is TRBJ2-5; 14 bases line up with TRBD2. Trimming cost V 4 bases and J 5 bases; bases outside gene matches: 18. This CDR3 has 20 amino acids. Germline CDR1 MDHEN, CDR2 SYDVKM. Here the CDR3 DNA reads TGTGCCAGCAGTTCAAAAAACCGATCGGGACTAGCGGGAGTATGGGAGACCCAGTACTTC. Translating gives CASSSKNRSGLAGVWETQYF.

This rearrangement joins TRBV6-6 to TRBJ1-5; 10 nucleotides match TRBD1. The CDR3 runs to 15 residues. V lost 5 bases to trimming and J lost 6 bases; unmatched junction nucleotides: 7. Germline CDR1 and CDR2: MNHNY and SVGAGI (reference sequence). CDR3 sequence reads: CASSRDRGDTQPQHF. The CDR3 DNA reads TGTGCCAGCAGTAGGGACAGGGGAGACACTCAGCCCCAGCATTTT.

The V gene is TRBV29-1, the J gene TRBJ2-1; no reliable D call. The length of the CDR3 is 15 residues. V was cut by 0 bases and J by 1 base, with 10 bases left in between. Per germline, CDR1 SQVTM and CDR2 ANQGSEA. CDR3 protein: CSVEDRMGSYNEQFF. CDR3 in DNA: TGCAGCGTTGAAGATAGGATGGGGTCCTACAATGAGCAGTTCTTC.

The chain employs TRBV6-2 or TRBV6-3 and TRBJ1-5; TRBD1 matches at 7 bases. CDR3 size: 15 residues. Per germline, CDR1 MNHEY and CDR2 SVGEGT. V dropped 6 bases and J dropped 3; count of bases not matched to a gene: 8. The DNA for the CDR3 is TGTGCCAGCAGCCCAGGGGGAGTTACCAATCAGCCCCAGCATTTT. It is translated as CASSPGGVTNQPQHF.

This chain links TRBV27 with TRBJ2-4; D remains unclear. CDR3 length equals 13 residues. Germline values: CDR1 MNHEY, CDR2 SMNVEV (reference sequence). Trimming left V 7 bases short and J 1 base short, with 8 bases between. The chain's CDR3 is CASKAWAKNIQYF. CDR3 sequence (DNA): TGTGCCAGCAAAGCGTGGGCCAAAAACATTCAGTACTTC.

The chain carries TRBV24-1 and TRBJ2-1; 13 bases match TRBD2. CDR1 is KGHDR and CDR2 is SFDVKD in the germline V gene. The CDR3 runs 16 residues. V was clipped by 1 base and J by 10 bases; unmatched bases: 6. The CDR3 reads CATSDFPLAGGGEQFF. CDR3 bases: TGTGCCACCAGTGATTTCCCACTAGCGGGAGGGGGAGAGCAGTTCTTC.

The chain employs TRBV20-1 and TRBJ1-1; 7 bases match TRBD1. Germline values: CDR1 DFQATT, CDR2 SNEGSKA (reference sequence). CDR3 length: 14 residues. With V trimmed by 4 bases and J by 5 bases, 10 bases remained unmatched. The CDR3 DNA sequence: TGCAGTGCTATTGAGACAGGGAGAGGGACTGAAGCTTTCTTT. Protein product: CSAIETGRGTEAFF.